This T cell receptor beta chain was obtained from a study of cytomegalovirus exposure and HLA in healthy donors. As for this clone: Its antigen is as yet unknown.

The study ran its PCR with 60 Vbeta and 13 Jbeta primers. Libraries were prepared by immunoSEQ multiplex PCR; TCRdb keeps only in-frame clonotypes and omits some of them. The top ten hold around 3.7% of the sample, which has roughly 140,000 clones, about 82% seen once. Whole-study findings and limits: The majority of TCR sequences were rare, yet some public TCRs appeared in many donors.

Sequencing was done on a sample of PBMCs. This TCR came from a male donor in good health and CMV-seronegative.

The CDR3 region has the DNA TGTGCCAGCAGCTTGGCCAGGGTTAATTCACCCCTCCACTTT. The encoded protein is CASSLARVNSPLHF. V is TRBV5-6 and J is TRBJ1-6; possible D gene TRBD1, 5 bases. This CDR3 contains 14 residues. Per the germline V gene, CDR1 is SGHDT and CDR2 is YYEEEE. Trimming took off 0 bases at V and 6 bases at J, with 7 bases between the two ends.